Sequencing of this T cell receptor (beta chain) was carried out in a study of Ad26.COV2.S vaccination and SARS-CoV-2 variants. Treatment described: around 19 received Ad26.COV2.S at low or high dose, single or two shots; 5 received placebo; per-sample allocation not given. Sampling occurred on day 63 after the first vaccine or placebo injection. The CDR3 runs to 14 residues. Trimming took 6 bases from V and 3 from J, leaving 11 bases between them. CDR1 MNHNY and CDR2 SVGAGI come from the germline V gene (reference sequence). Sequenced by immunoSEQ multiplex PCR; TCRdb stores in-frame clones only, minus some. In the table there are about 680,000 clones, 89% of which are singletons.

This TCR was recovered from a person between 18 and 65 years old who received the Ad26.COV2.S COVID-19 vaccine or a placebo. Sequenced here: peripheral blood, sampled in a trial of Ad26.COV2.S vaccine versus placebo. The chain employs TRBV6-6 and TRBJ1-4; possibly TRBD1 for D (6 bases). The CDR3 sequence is CASREQGSNEKLFF. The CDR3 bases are TGTGCCAGCAGGGAACAGGGATCTAATGAAAAACTGTTTTTT.